This entry describes one T cell receptor (beta chain). Its antigen is not known. These data come from a study of T cell responses to AZD1222 COVID-19 vaccine. As for the study in general: It was second doses at about 4 or about 12 weeks that were pooled.

Germline V gene sequence: CDR1 LGHNA, CDR2 YSLEER. V lost 2 bases and J 1 base, leaving 14 bases between the germline ends. This CDR3 comprises 16 residues. Profiling relied on immunoSEQ multiplex PCR, and the TCRdb table lists in-frame clones only, not all of them. The sample carries approximately 150,000 clones, over 75% recorded once. Findings and caveats of the study: Seropositive status at baseline applied to only 6 or 7 AZD1222 recipients. Donors skewed white British and female; clonal diversity was possibly underestimated.

The clonotype was recovered from an adult in good health. The chain links TRBV4-3 to TRBJ1-1; D is ambiguous. The sample was peripheral blood, taken on day 0 of AZD1222 vaccination. Here the CDR3 DNA reads TGCGCCAGCAGCCAACATCTGGGGAACCAGAACACTGAAGCTTTCTTT. It encodes CASSQHLGNQNTEAFF.